Shown below are 5 T cell receptor beta chains from a single sample sequenced in a study of blood T cell repertoires in COVID-19. Here immunoSEQ multiplex PCR was the method, and the copy in TCRdb shows in-frame clones only, minus some. The sample comprises hundreds of thousands of clones, more than 75% of which are singletons, and roughly 1.6% rests with the top ten. Sample: peripheral blood. The receptors come from a middle-aged woman who had recovered from COVID-19.

The gene calls are TRBV5-4 and TRBJ1-1; TRBD1 is a possible D gene (5 bases). V shed 0 bases and J shed 1 base, with 16 bases lying between them. CDR1 SGHNT and CDR2 YYREEE come from the germline V gene (reference sequence). The CDR3 has 17 amino acids. The CDR3 here is CASSLAGWPRGNTEAFF. DNA of the CDR3: TGTGCCAGCAGCTTGGCGGGTTGGCCAAGGGGGAACACTGAAGCTTTCTTT.

This clone was seen a handful of times. The V gene is TRBV10-1, the J gene TRBJ2-3, with TRBD2 matching 8 bases. The CDR3 spans 17 residues. Germline V gene data show CDR1 as WNHNN and CDR2 as SYGVQD (reference sequence). After removal of 3 bases from V and 4 bases from J, the junction contained 12 bases not matched to a gene. The CDR3: CASSDSGESRGADTQYF. The CDR3 DNA reads as TGCGCCAGCAGTGATAGCGGGGAGTCACGGGGCGCAGATACGCAGTATTTT.

The chain links TRBV11-3 to TRBJ2-5, with 10 bases identical to TRBD1. The junction had 4 bases not matched to a gene; V was cut back by 5 bases and J by 1 base. The CDR3 is made up of 15 amino acids. Germline CDR1 is SGHNT and CDR2 is YENEEA. The CDR3 nucleotides read TGTGCCAGCAGCCTCTGGACAGGGGGCCAAGAGACCCAGTACTTC. This codes for CASSLWTGGQETQYF.

The chain carries TRBV11-2 and TRBJ2-5, with a tentative D call TRBD2 (6 bases). V gave up 3 bases and J gave up 5 bases, with 19 bases separating them. The CDR3 is 16 residues long. The germline gives CDR1 SGHAT, CDR2 FQNNGV. In nucleotides, the CDR3 is TGTGCCAGCAGCTTCCTGGGCCGGGAGTTCGGGGAGACCCAGTACTTC. This translates into CASSFLGREFGETQYF. The whole variable domain, remainder taken from reference TRBV11-2 and TRBJ2-5, is EAGVAQSPRYKIIEKRQSVAFWCNPISGHATLYWYQQILGQGPKLLIQFQNNGVVDDSQLPKDRFSAERLKGVDSTLKIQPAKLEDSAVYLCASSFLGREFGETQYFGPGTRLLVL.

J is TRBJ1-1 and V is TRBV3-1 (or the pseudogene TRBV3-2); TRBD1 matches at 9 bases. This CDR3 is built from 14 residues. Germline values: CDR1 LGHDT, CDR2 YNNKEL (reference sequence). V lost 6 bases to trimming and J lost 1 base; unmatched junction nucleotides: 3. The CDR3 region is CASRQGQGNTEAFF. The CDR3 coding sequence is TGTGCCAGCAGACAGGGACAGGGGAACACTGAAGCTTTCTTT.